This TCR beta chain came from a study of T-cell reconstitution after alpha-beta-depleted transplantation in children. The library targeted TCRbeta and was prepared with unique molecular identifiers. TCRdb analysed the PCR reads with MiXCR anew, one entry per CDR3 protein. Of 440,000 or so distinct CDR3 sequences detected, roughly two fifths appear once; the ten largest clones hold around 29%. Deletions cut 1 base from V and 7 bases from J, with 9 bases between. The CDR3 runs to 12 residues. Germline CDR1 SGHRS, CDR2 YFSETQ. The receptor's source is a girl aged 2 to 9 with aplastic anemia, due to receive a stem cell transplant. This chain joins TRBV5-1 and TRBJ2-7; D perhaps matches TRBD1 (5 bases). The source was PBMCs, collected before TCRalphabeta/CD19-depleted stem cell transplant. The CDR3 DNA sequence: TGCGCCAGCAGCTTGCAGGGAACGGAGCAGTACTTC. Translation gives CASSLQGTEQYF.